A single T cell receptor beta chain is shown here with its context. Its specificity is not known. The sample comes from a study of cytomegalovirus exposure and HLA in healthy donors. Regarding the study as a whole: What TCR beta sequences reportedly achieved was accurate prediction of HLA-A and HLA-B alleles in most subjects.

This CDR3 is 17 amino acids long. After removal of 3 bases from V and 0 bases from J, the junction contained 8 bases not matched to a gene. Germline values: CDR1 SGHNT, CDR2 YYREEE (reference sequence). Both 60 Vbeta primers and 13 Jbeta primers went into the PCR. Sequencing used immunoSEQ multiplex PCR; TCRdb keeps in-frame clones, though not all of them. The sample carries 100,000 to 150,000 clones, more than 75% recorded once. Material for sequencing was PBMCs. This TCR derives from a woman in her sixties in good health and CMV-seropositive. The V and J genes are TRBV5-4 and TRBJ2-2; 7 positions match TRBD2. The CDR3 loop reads CASSSRGRAANTGELFF. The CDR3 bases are TGTGCCAGCAGCTCGCGGGGGAGGGCTGCGAACACCGGGGAGCTGTTTTTT.